One and the same sample provided the 15 T cell receptor beta chains below, sequenced in a study of blood T cell repertoires in COVID-19. The data were produced by immunoSEQ multiplex PCR, yet TCRdb's version contains in-frame clones alone and is incomplete. The sample yields around 250,000 clones, roughly 88% seen once. Specimen: PBMCs or T cells enriched from blood (not recorded which). These receptors came from a woman between 50 and 59 years old who had recovered from COVID-19.

V is TRBV11-3 and J is TRBJ2-1; D is unclear. V dropped 2 bases and J dropped 6 bases, with 5 bases sitting between them. Germline CDR1 and CDR2: SGHNT and YENEEA. CDR3 size: 12 residues. This chain's CDR3 is CASSLNRNEQFF. The CDR3 DNA sequence: TGTGCCAGCAGCTTAAATCGCAATGAGCAGTTCTTC.

This clone was counted a few times. The chain links TRBV2 to TRBJ2-1; 7 nucleotides match TRBD2. V shed 7 bases, J shed 5 bases, and the junction held 5 bases outside the gene matches. Looked up from germline, CDR1 is SNHLY and CDR2 is FYNNEI. The CDR3 spans 13 residues. The CDR3 region has the DNA TGTGCCAGCAAAAGCGGGGCGAACAATGAGCAGTTCTTC. It yields the protein CASKSGANNEQFF.

J is TRBJ2-7 and V is TRBV2; D may be TRBD1 (6 bases). Deletions cut 11 bases from V and 4 bases from J, with 21 bases between. CDR3 size: 14 residues. Germline CDR1 and CDR2: SNHLY and FYNNEI. DNA for the CDR3: TGTGCCGGAAGTCTCGGACAGATAATTTACGAGCAGTACTTC. This codes for CAGSLGQIIYEQYF.

This sequence joins TRBV9 and TRBJ2-2, with TRBD2 matching 13 bases. CDR3 length: 16 amino acids. V lost 5 bases, J lost 6 bases, and 7 bases stayed unmatched. Per germline, CDR1 SGDLS and CDR2 YYNGEE. The CDR3 reads CASSPGLAGAPGELFF. As DNA, the CDR3 is TGTGCCAGCAGTCCTGGACTAGCGGGAGCCCCCGGGGAGCTGTTTTTT. The full variable domain, rest sourced from reference TRBV9 and TRBJ2-2, is DSGVTQTPKHLITATGQRVTLRCSPRSGDLSVYWYQQSLDQGLQFLIQYYNGEERAKGNILERFSAQQFPDLHSELNLSSLELGDSALYFCASSPGLAGAPGELFFGEGSRLTVL.

A few counts support this clone. This chain uses TRBV28 with TRBJ2-3; 10 bases agree with TRBD1. The ends lost 6 bases at V and 4 bases at J; junction bases unmatched: 7. CDR3 length equals 15 residues. Germline V gene sequence: CDR1 MDHEN, CDR2 SYDVKM. The CDR3 region is CASSPGQGWADTQYF. In DNA, the CDR3 is TGTGCCAGCAGCCCGGGACAGGGGTGGGCAGATACGCAGTATTTT.

The chain couples TRBV5-1 to TRBJ2-7; possibly TRBD1 for D (5 bases). The CDR3 contains 15 residues. Trimming took off 3 bases at V and 3 bases at J, with 16 bases between the two ends. Germline V lookup: CDR1 SGHRS, CDR2 YFSETQ. CDR3 nucleotide sequence: TGCGCCAGCAGCTGGGGCCAGGGTTCCCTCTACGAGCAGTACTTC. Its protein is CASSWGQGSLYEQYF.

This chain connects TRBV29-1 to TRBJ2-7; possibly TRBD2 for D (5 bases). Germline values: CDR1 SQVTM, CDR2 ANQGSEA. The CDR3 has 12 amino acids. Trimming stripped 4 bases from V and 7 bases from J, with 14 bases between. CDR3 sequence (DNA): TGCAGCGTTGCAAGCACGGGCGGGGAGCAGTACTTC. It is translated as CSVASTGGEQYF.

Only one count was recorded for this clone. The rearrangement uses TRBV7-3 and TRBJ2-4, with D perhaps matching TRBD1 (5 bases). CDR3 length equals 13 residues. Trimming shortened V by 2 bases and J by 3 bases, and 5 bases separated the two germline ends. The V gene's germline CDR1 is SGHTA and CDR2 FQGTGA. Written as DNA, the CDR3 is TGTGCCAGCAGCTTAGACAGCAAAAACATTCAGTACTTC. Protein: CASSLDSKNIQYF.

The gene calls are TRBV28 and TRBJ1-2, with a possible D match to TRBD1 (6 bases). The length of the CDR3 is 15 residues. Germline V lookup: CDR1 MDHEN, CDR2 SYDVKM. V was trimmed by 2 bases and J by 7 bases, leaving 17 bases between them. This CDR3 is CASSLEAGVLLGYTF. CDR3 bases: TGTGCCAGCAGTTTAGAGGCAGGGGTATTGCTTGGCTACACCTTC.

The gene calls are TRBV19 and TRBJ2-3; 7 bases line up with TRBD2. J lost 7 bases, V lost 5 bases, and 6 bases had no gene match. The CDR3 spans 13 residues. CDR1 LNHDA and CDR2 SQIVND come from the germline V gene (reference sequence). The CDR3 DNA is TGTGCCAGTAGTCTGCGGGAGAGAAATACGCAGTATTTT. Translating gives CASSLRERNTQYF.

This clone was picked up one time. The chain is built from TRBV19 and TRBJ2-7, with 7 bases aligning to TRBD1. Per germline, CDR1 LNHDA and CDR2 SQIVND (reference sequence). V lost 6 bases, J lost 4 bases, and 3 bases stayed unmatched. CDR3 length: 12 amino acids. CDR3 sequence (DNA): TGTGCCAGTAGGGACAGGAATTACGAGCAGTACTTC. Translation gives CASRDRNYEQYF.

In this sample, this clone turned up a few times. The chain is built from TRBV10-3 and TRBJ1-1, with a possible D match to TRBD1 (6 bases). Germline lookup yields CDR1 ENHRY and CDR2 SYGVKD. The ends were cut back, 6 bases at V and 2 bases at J, with 10 bases in the middle. This CDR3 contains 13 residues. As DNA, the CDR3 is TGTGCCATCAGCAGGACAGAAAACACTGAAGCTTTCTTT. Translation: CAISRTENTEAFF.

The chain uses TRBV6-1 and TRBJ1-4; D is undetermined. This CDR3 comprises 12 residues. Germline V lookup: CDR1 MNHNS, CDR2 SASEGT. V gave up 2 bases and J gave up 7 bases, with 5 bases separating them. In DNA, the CDR3 is TGTGCCAGCAGTGAAATCAGTGAAAAACTGTTTTTT. Translation gives CASSEISEKLFF.

The chain carries TRBV28 and TRBJ1-1; TRBD1 matches at 7 bases. CDR1 MDHEN and CDR2 SYDVKM come from the germline V gene. This CDR3 comprises 14 residues. Germline trimming cut 6 bases from V and 8 bases from J; bases unmatched to any gene: 12. As DNA, the CDR3 is TGTGCCAGCAGGCACCAGACAGGGAGTGCGGAAGCTTTCTTT. It encodes CASRHQTGSAEAFF.

This sequence joins TRBV4-2 and TRBJ1-2; weak D call: TRBD1 (5 bases). The CDR3 runs 15 residues. V was cut by 0 bases and J by 6 bases, with 14 bases left in between. In germline, CDR1 is LGHNA, CDR2 YNFKEQ. CDR3 sequence: CASSQEISGRDGYTF. CDR3 in DNA: TGTGCCAGCAGCCAAGAAATTTCTGGCAGGGATGGCTACACCTTC.